Following are 5 T cell receptor beta chains from one sample sequenced in a study of blood T cell repertoires in COVID-19. The assay was immunoSEQ multiplex PCR, and TCRdb's table has in-frame clones only and misses some. This table has roughly 310,000 clones, over 75% appearing once. Material for sequencing was peripheral blood. The receptor set was obtained from a woman aged 45-65 years with active or convalescent COVID-19.

The V call is TRBV30, the J call TRBJ2-1; 7 positions match TRBD1. This CDR3 comprises 15 residues. V gave up 1 base and J gave up 7 bases; unmatched junction bases: 10. Germline CDR1 GTSNPN, CDR2 SVGIG (reference sequence). The CDR3 nucleotides read TGTGCCTGGAGTGCAACCAGGGGGATCCCGAATGAGCAGTTCTTC. Amino acid sequence: CAWSATRGIPNEQFF.

There are a few counts of this clone. The J gene is TRBJ1-5, the V gene TRBV18, with no clear D. The germline V gene has CDR1 KGHSH and CDR2 LQKENI. The CDR3 spans 16 residues. The germline V and J ends were trimmed by 1 base and 2 bases, with 12 bases remaining between them. CDR3 sequence: CASSPRSTNGNQPQHF. As DNA, the CDR3 is TGTGCCAGCTCACCACGGTCTACCAACGGCAATCAGCCCCAGCATTTT.

The V call is TRBV21-1, the J call TRBJ2-7; TRBD1 reflects the table's D call only, with no check against the DNA. TRBV21-1 is a pseudogene locus. CDR3 size: 17 residues. The CDR3 region has the DNA TGTGCCAGCAGCAATTGGTTACGGGACAGGGGCCCTGCCGAGCAGTACTTC. This translates into CASSNWLRDRGPAEQYF.

The rearrangement links TRBV7-9 to TRBJ2-5, with TRBD2 matching over 7 bases. Germline trimming cut 3 bases from V and 2 bases from J; bases unmatched to any gene: 6. The CDR3 loop spans 15 amino acids. Germline-derived CDR1 and CDR2 are SEHNR and FQNEAQ (reference sequence). CDR3 sequence: CASSFILGGQETQYF. DNA of the CDR3: TGTGCCAGCAGCTTCATCCTCGGGGGGCAAGAGACCCAGTACTTC.

The V call is TRBV28, the J call TRBJ1-5; no firm D call. The CDR3 consists of 14 residues. The germline CDR1 and CDR2 sequences are MDHEN and SYDVKM. V was trimmed by 5 bases and J by 0 bases, leaving 8 bases between them. CDR3 DNA sequence: TGTGCCAGCAGTCTGAGTCTTAGCAATCAGCCCCAGCATTTT. Amino acid sequence: CASSLSLSNQPQHF. Together with reference TRBV28 and TRBJ1-5, the CDR3 gives the full variable domain: DVKVTQSSRYLVKRTGEKVFLECVQDMDHENMFWYRQDPGLGLRLIYFSYDVKMKEKGDIPEGYSVSREKKERFSLILESASTNQTSMYLCASSLSLSNQPQHFGDGTRLSIL.